These 24 T cell receptor beta chains share one sample of origin, sequenced in a study of PD-1 blockade in classical Hodgkin lymphoma. Only in-frame clones appear in the TCRdb table, and some are missing; sequencing was by immunoSEQ multiplex PCR. The sample has around 24,000 clones; 67% are singletons. All trial patients relapsed after autologous stem cell transplantation. Sequenced here: peripheral blood mononuclear cells (PBMCs), sampled before the second cycle of nivolumab. Every receptor here comes from a human donor with classical Hodgkin lymphoma.

The rearrangement joins TRBV30 to TRBJ1-1, with D uncertain. CDR1 and CDR2 from the germline V gene are GTSNPN and SVGIG (reference sequence). The CDR3 length is 12 residues. V was trimmed by 3 bases and J by 2 bases, leaving 7 bases between them. The CDR3 DNA reads TGTGCCTGGAGGTGGGCAAACACTGAAGCTTTCTTT. Translation gives CAWRWANTEAFF.

The chain uses TRBV7-2 and TRBJ2-1, with unresolved D. Trimming pared 0 bases from V and 14 bases from J, leaving 17 bases between. The germline gives CDR1 SGHTA, CDR2 FQGNSA. This CDR3 region has 14 residues. CDR3 coding DNA: TGTGCCAGCAGCTTAGCGTTATCGGCAGGAGATAAGTTCTTC. This sequence encodes CASSLALSAGDKFF.

The J gene is TRBJ2-1, the V gene TRBV6-5; D may be TRBD2 (6 bases). Germline-derived CDR1 and CDR2 are MNHEY and SVGAGI. Trimming stripped 2 bases from V and 4 bases from J, with 12 bases between. The CDR3 length is 15 residues. The CDR3 sequence is CASSYAGTGYNEQFF. The CDR3 DNA is TGTGCCAGCAGTTACGCAGGGACTGGGTACAATGAGCAGTTCTTC.

The chain carries TRBV5-6 and TRBJ1-2; weak D call: TRBD1 (5 bases). In germline, CDR1 is SGHDT, CDR2 YYEEEE. CDR3 length: 15 residues. V shed 0 bases and J shed 6 bases, with 15 bases lying between them. The CDR3 reads CASSLGVREADGYTF. For the CDR3, the DNA is TGTGCCAGCAGCTTGGGTGTCAGGGAGGCGGATGGCTACACCTTC.

This clone was recorded only once. The V and J genes are TRBV7-9 and TRBJ2-5; possibly TRBD1 for D (6 bases). Germline V CDR1 and CDR2: SEHNR, FQNEAQ (reference sequence). This CDR3 is built from 14 residues. Trimming cost V 2 bases and J 1 base, with 8 bases left between them. CDR3 loop: CASSLTRGQETQYF. The CDR3 nucleotides read TGTGCCAGCAGCTTAACCAGGGGCCAAGAGACCCAGTACTTC.

Of note for this clone: One end of the junction varies from germline; a read error may be responsible. The chain combines TRBV5-4 with TRBJ1-2, with 10 nucleotides matching TRBD1. Germline lookup yields CDR1 SGHNT and CDR2 YYREEE (reference sequence). The CDR3 runs to 15 residues. CDR3 sequence reads: CASSQDRGRGYGYTF. The CDR3 region has the DNA TGCGCCAGCAGCCAAGACAGGGGGCGCGGCTATGGCTACACCTTC.

The chain links TRBV28 to TRBJ2-3; possibly TRBD1 or TRBD2 for D (6 bases each). The CDR3 spans 15 residues. The germline V gene has CDR1 MDHEN and CDR2 SYDVKM. With 3 bases removed from V and 4 bases from J, the gap between germline ends came to 14 bases. In DNA, the CDR3 is TGTGCCAGCAGTTTCCTCAGGGGAGGAGCAGATACGCAGTATTTT. Translating it yields CASSFLRGGADTQYF.

This clone was seen a single time. At one end, the junction sequence differs from germline, possibly due to a read error. The gene calls are TRBV6-5 and TRBJ2-7; a possible D gene is TRBD1 (6 bases). Germline V gives CDR1 MNHEY, CDR2 SVGAGI. The CDR3 loop spans 12 amino acids. CDR3 DNA: TGTGCCAGCAGTTCCTTAGGGGACAAGGAGATCTTC. This translates into CASSSLGDKEIF.

V usage is TRBV6-5 and J usage is TRBJ2-4; 7 bases are shared with TRBD2. The CDR3 covers 15 residues. Germline V lookup: CDR1 MNHEY, CDR2 SVGAGI. J lost 0 bases, V lost 6 bases, and 5 bases had no gene match. CDR3 amino acids: CASRGPGGAKNIQYF. The CDR3 nucleotides read TGTGCCAGCAGGGGGCCGGGGGGAGCCAAAAACATTCAGTACTTC.

In its sample, this clone was seen a few times. The V and J genes are TRBV29-1 and TRBJ2-7, with TRBD2 matching 13 bases. The CDR3 consists of 15 residues. Germline V lookup: CDR1 SQVTM, CDR2 ANQGSEA. V lost 6 bases and J lost 2; bases outside the gene matches: 7. DNA of the CDR3: TGCAGCGTGGGAGGGACTAGCGGGGAAGCCTACGAGCAGTACTTC. Protein sequence: CSVGGTSGEAYEQYF.

Regarding this clone: At one end, the junction sequence differs from germline, possibly due to a read error. The chain carries TRBV6-1 and TRBJ2-7; D is ambiguous. The CDR3 is made up of 11 amino acids. Germline CDR1 MNHNS, CDR2 SASEGT. CDR3 DNA sequence: TGTGCCAGCAGTGATGAGATCCCCCTTCACTTC. This translates into CASSDEIPLHF.

This clone has more than one count but fewer than ten. The J gene is TRBJ1-2, the V gene TRBV6-5; 7 nucleotides line up with TRBD1. Trimming at V came to 5 bases and at J to 8 bases, leaving 5 bases not matched to a gene. The CDR3 is made up of 12 amino acids. CDR1 is MNHEY and CDR2 is SVGAGI in the germline V gene. CDR3 sequence: CASSTGEGGYTF. The DNA for the CDR3 is TGTGCCAGCAGTACAGGGGAGGGCGGCTACACCTTC.

This chain joins TRBV6-6 and TRBJ1-2; D gene uncertain. Looked up from germline, CDR1 is MNHNY and CDR2 is SVGAGI (reference sequence). Trimming cost V 0 bases and J 4 bases, with 9 bases left between them. This CDR3 spans 14 amino acids. The CDR3 reads CASSYSPGPYGYTF. The DNA for the CDR3 is TGTGCCAGCAGTTACTCTCCGGGCCCCTATGGCTACACCTTC.

This clone has only a few counts. The gene calls are TRBV7-2 and TRBJ2-5, with a possible D match to TRBD2 (6 bases). Germline V gene sequence: CDR1 SGHTA, CDR2 FQGNSA. This CDR3 region has 13 residues. V was trimmed by 3 bases and J by 5 bases, leaving 10 bases between them. CDR3 sequence: CASSFGGKETQYF. The CDR3 DNA sequence: TGTGCCAGCAGCTTTGGAGGGAAGGAGACCCAGTACTTC.

The chain carries TRBV6-5 and TRBJ2-1, with a tentative D call TRBD1 (5 bases). The CDR3 sequence is 16 residues long. Germline loops: CDR1 MNHEY, CDR2 SVGAGI. The V end lost 0 bases, the J end lost 7 bases, and 16 bases lay between the germline ends. Here the CDR3 reads CASSYSGPTPGNEQFF. CDR3 nucleotide sequence: TGTGCCAGCAGTTACTCCGGACCAACCCCAGGGAATGAGCAGTTCTTC.

The chain's CDR3 is CASSPKSDTQYF. The CDR3 DNA is TGTGCCAGCTCACCAAAGTCAGATACGCAGTATTTT. V and J are TRBV18 and TRBJ2-3; D unresolved. CDR3 length: 12 residues. The ends were cut back, 2 bases at V and 4 bases at J, with 4 bases in the middle. Germline loops: CDR1 KGHSH, CDR2 LQKENI.

The chain is built from TRBV10-3 and TRBJ2-7; 8 bases line up with TRBD1. Trimming removed 6 bases from V and 3 bases from J; junction bases left unmatched: 1. This CDR3 region has 12 residues. The V gene's germline CDR1 is ENHRY and CDR2 SYGVKD. The CDR3, as DNA: TGTGCCATCAGCGGGACAGGCTACGAGCAGTACTTC. This sequence encodes CAISGTGYEQYF.

J is TRBJ1-1 and V is TRBV2; 7 bases are shared with TRBD1. Germline trimming cut 7 bases from V and 4 bases from J; bases unmatched to any gene: 9. This CDR3 comprises 14 residues. CDR1 is SNHLY and CDR2 is FYNNEI in the germline V gene. The CDR3 sequence is CASTLGQSGTEAFF. CDR3 nucleotide sequence: TGTGCCAGCACCTTGGGACAGTCGGGCACTGAAGCTTTCTTT.

In its sample, this clone was seen a few times. The rearrangement joins TRBV6-6 to TRBJ2-3; TRBD2 matches at 10 bases. The V gene's germline CDR1 is MNHNY and CDR2 SVGAGI (reference sequence). This CDR3 is 13 amino acids long. The junction had 5 bases not matched to a gene; V was cut back by 9 bases and J by 5 bases. This CDR3 reads CASRSGGGDTQYF. CDR3 nucleotides: TGTGCCAGTCGGAGCGGGGGGGGAGATACGCAGTATTTT.

V and J are TRBV5-6 and TRBJ2-3; possibly TRBD1 for D (5 bases). V was clipped by 1 base and J by 5 bases, with 14 bases between them. CDR1 and CDR2 from the germline V gene are SGHDT and YYEEEE. The CDR3 spans 15 residues. CDR3 sequence reads: CASSLWPGRKDTQYF. The CDR3 DNA follows: TGTGCCAGCAGCTTGTGGCCAGGGCGTAAAGATACGCAGTATTTT.

The V call is TRBV28, the J call TRBJ1-4; 7 nucleotides line up with TRBD1. Germline assignment: CDR1 MDHEN and CDR2 SYDVKM. This CDR3 is 15 amino acids long. The trim removed 3 bases at V and 4 bases at J, leaving 5 bases unmatched. CDR3 amino acids: CASSLGDRYNEKLFF. As DNA, the CDR3 is TGTGCCAGCAGTTTGGGGGACAGATATAATGAAAAACTGTTTTTT.

V gene TRBV19 combines with J gene TRBJ2-7, with TRBD2 identical over 8 bases. The J segment lost 5 bases and the V segment lost 0 bases, leaving 9 bases of the junction unmatched. CDR3 length: 16 amino acids. Germline CDR1 LNHDA, CDR2 SQIVND (reference sequence). CDR3 loop: CASSIDPAGVLNEQYF. Written as DNA, the CDR3 is TGTGCCAGTAGTATAGACCCAGCGGGAGTTCTCAACGAGCAGTACTTC.

The gene calls are TRBV11-3 and TRBJ2-2; D is ambiguous. The V gene lost 2 bases and the J gene lost 5 bases, with 3 bases spanning the gap. This CDR3 comprises 12 residues. The germline V gene has CDR1 SGHNT and CDR2 YENEEA. Written as DNA, the CDR3 is TGTGCCAGCAGCTTACATACCGGGGAGCTGTTTTTT. This translates into CASSLHTGELFF. The variable domain in full, with the rest retrieved from reference TRBV11-3 and TRBJ2-2, is EAGVVQSPRYKIIEKKQPVAFWCNPISGHNTLYWYLQNLGQGPELLIRYENEEAVDDSQLPKDRFSAERLKGVDSTLKIQPAELGDSAVYLCASSLHTGELFFGEGSRLTVL.

This clone was detected only a few times. The chain links TRBV19 to TRBJ1-3; D ambiguous. Germline CDR1 and CDR2: LNHDA and SQIVND (reference sequence). The ends were cut back, 3 bases at V and 0 bases at J, with 6 bases in the middle. This CDR3 spans 14 amino acids. The CDR3 loop is CASSMGSSGNTIYF. Here the CDR3 DNA reads TGTGCCAGTAGTATGGGCTCCTCTGGAAACACCATATATTTT. Drawing the rest from reference TRBV19 and TRBJ1-3, the complete variable domain is DGGITQSPKYLFRKEGQNVTLSCEQNLNHDAMYWYRQDPGQGLRLIYYSQIVNDFQKGDIAEGYSVSREKKESFPLTVTSAQKNPTAFYLCASSMGSSGNTIYFGEGSWLTVV.